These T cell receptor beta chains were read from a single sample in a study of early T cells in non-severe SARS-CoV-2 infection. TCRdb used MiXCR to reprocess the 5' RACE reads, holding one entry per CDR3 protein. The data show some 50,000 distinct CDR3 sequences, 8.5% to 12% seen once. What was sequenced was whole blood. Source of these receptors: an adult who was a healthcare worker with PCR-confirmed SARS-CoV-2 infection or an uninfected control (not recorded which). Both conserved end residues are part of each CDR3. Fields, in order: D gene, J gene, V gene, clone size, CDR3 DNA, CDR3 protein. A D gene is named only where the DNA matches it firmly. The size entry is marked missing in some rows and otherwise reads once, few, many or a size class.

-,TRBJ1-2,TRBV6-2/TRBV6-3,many,TGTGCCAGCAGTTACTCTCTTCGTCGGCAGAGCTATGGCTACACCTTC,CASSYSLRRQSYGYTF
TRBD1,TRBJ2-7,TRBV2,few,TGTGCCAGCAGTAGAGACAGGGGCGAGCAGTACTTC,CASSRDRGEQYF
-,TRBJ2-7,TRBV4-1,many,TGCGCCAGCAGACCAGTCGGACAATCCTACGAGCAGTACTTC,CASRPVGQSYEQYF
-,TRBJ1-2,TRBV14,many,TGTGCCAGCAGCCAAGGCAGTGTACAGCTTTATGGCTACACCTTC,CASSQGSVQLYGYTF
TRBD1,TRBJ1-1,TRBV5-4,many,TGTGCCAGCAGCCTCCCACAGGGGGCGGGCACTGAAGCTTTCTTT,CASSLPQGAGTEAFF
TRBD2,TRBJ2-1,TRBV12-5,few,TGTGCTAGTGGCAAGGGGACTAGCGGGGTATACAATGAGCAGTTCTTC,CASGKGTSGVYNEQFF
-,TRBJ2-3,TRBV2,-,TGTGCCAGCAGTGGAGGCCCAGATACGCAGTATTTT,CASSGGPDTQYF
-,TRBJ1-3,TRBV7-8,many,TGTGCCAGCAGCTTGGAAGGCCGTTCTGGAAACACCATATATTTT,CASSLEGRSGNTIYF
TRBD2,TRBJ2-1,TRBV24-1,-,TGTGCCACCAGTGATTTAGGAGGACTAGGCTACAATGAGCAGTTCTTC,CATSDLGGLGYNEQFF
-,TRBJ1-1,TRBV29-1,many,TGCAGCGGACGGGACTCCCGACAGCCTTTCTTT,CSGRDSRQPFF
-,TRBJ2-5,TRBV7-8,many,TGTGCCAGCAGCTTAGAAGACAGGCCCCGCACCCAGTACTTC,CASSLEDRPRTQYF
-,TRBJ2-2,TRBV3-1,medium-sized,TGTGCCAGCAGCCAAGATCAGGGGAGCGTCAGCCCCGGGGAGCTGTTTTTT,CASSQDQGSVSPGELFF
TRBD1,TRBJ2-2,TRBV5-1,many,TGCGCCAGCAGCTTGGACAGGGGTCCCCTGTTTTTT,CASSLDRGPLFF
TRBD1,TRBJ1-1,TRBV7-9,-,TGTGCCAGCAGCCCACTGGACAGGGTAACTTCGGAAGCTTTCTTT,CASSPLDRVTSEAFF
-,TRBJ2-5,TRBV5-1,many,TGCGCCAGCAGCTTGGTGGCCACCTCGGGCGAGACCCAGTACTTC,CASSLVATSGETQYF
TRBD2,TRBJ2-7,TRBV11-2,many,TGTGCCAGCAGCTCCGGGACTAGCCCGTTCTCTTACTACGAGCAGTACTTC,CASSSGTSPFSYYEQYF
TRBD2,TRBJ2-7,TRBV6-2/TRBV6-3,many,TGTGCCAGCAGTTACTATAGCGGGAGTAGCCACGAGCAGTACTTC,CASSYYSGSSHEQYF
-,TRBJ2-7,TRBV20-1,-,TGCAGTGTAAAGTCCTACGAGCAGTACTTC,CSVKSYEQYF
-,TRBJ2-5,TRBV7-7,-,TGTGCCAGCAGCTTAGGGGCAAATGGAGAGACCCAGTACTTC,CASSLGANGETQYF
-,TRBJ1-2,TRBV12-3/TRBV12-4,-,TGTGCCAGCAGTCTTCAGTATGGCTACACCTTC,CASSLQYGYTF
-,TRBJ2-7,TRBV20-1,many,TGCAGTGCTATAATGGGGCACAGGGCCTACGAGCAGTACTTC,CSAIMGHRAYEQYF
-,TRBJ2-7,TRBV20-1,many,TGCAGTGCTGAGGCCGGGACAAAAATCTACGAGCAGTACTTC,CSAEAGTKIYEQYF
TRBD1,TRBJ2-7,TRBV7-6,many,TGTGCCAGCACTCCAAGGGGACAGCTTTACGAGCAGTACTTC,CASTPRGQLYEQYF
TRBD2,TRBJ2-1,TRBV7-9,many,TGTGCCAGCAGCCCCCTTCCGGGACTAGCGGGAGGTATCAATGAGCAGTTCTTC,CASSPLPGLAGGINEQFF